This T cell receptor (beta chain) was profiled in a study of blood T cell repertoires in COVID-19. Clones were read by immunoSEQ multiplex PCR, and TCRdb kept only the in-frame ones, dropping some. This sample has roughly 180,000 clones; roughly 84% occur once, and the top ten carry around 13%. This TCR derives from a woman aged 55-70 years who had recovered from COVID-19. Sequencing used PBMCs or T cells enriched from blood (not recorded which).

CDR3 protein: CASSAAGDTEAFF. Here the CDR3 DNA reads TGTGCCAGCAGTGCCGCGGGGGACACTGAAGCTTTCTTT. V is TRBV2 and J is TRBJ1-1; tentative D call: TRBD1 (5 bases). Trimming removed 4 bases at V and 3 bases at J, with 9 bases between. Germline V CDR1 and CDR2: SNHLY, FYNNEI. The CDR3 contains 13 residues.